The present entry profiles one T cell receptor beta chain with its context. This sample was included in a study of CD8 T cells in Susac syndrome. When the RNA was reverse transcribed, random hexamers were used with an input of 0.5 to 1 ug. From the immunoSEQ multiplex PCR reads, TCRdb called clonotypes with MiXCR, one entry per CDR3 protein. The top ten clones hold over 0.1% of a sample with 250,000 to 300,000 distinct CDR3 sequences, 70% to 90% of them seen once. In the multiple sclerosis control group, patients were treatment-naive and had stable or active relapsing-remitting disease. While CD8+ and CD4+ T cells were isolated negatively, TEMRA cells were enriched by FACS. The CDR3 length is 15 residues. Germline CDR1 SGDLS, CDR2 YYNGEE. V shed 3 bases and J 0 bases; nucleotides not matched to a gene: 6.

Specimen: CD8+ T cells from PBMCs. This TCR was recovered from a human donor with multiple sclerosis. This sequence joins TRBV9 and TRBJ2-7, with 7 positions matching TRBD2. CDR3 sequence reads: CASSEGGSVSYEQYF. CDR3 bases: TGTGCCAGCAGCGAGGGCGGGAGCGTCTCCTACGAGCAGTACTTC. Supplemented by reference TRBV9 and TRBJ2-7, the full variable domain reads DSGVTQTPKHLITATGQRVTLRCSPRSGDLSVYWYQQSLDQGLQFLIQYYNGEERAKGNILERFSAQQFPDLHSELNLSSLELGDSALYFCASSEGGSVSYEQYFGPGTRLTVT.